This T cell receptor beta chain was retrieved from a study of shared clonotypes between healthy human individuals. The study's findings and limits: Lower generation probabilities were found for non-shared clonotypes than for those shared by all four donors. Larger richness was generally estimated for naive than memory subsets.

This was a deep-level run. Every subset had its genomic DNA shared out evenly among several immunoSEQ plates. Method: immunoSEQ multiplex PCR; TCRdb's copy keeps in-frame clones and lacks some. Among 2 million to 2.5 million clones listed, approximately 94% were seen once. This CDR3 region has 13 residues. Germline CDR1 reads MNHNY; CDR2 reads SVGAGI (reference sequence). Trimming cost V 7 bases and J 2 bases, with 12 bases left between them. As for this clone: No antigen is known for it.

V gene TRBV6-6 combines with J gene TRBJ2-7, with D possibly called TRBD1 or TRBD2 (5 bases each). What was sequenced was naive CD4+ T cells sorted from blood. Subset of the sample: CD45RA+ positively selected. The sequence was obtained from a young man in good health. The CDR3 is CASTHQGPYEQYF. CDR3 DNA sequence: TGTGCCAGCACCCACCAGGGACCCTACGAGCAGTACTTC.